This T cell receptor (beta chain) was recorded in a study of vaccination effects on CD4 cells after COVID-19. Culture proceeded for under twelve days, and CD4+ T cells were then isolated. Two doses of BNT162b2 or mRNA-1273 vaccine were administered to participants. Points on this clone: Its antigen is not identified.

From germline, CDR1 is SGHRS and CDR2 YFSETQ. The CDR3 extends over 15 amino acids. V dropped 0 bases and J dropped 2 bases, with 9 bases sitting between them. The repertoire was sequenced with immunoSEQ multiplex PCR; TCRdb's copy has only in-frame clones and lacks some. The sample shows fewer than 75,000 clones, less than 80% of them seen only once. This TCR was sampled from a human donor who received a COVID-19 vaccine. Sequencing used CD4+ T cells from PBMCs cultured without peptide, obtained after COVID-19 vaccination. This chain uses TRBV5-1 with TRBJ2-1; no definite D call. This CDR3 reads CASSLEVFTYNEQFF. In DNA, the CDR3 is TGCGCCAGCAGCTTGGAGGTTTTCACCTACAATGAGCAGTTCTTC.